This T cell receptor beta chain came from a study of CD4 T cells in relation to SARS-CoV-2 and coronaviruses. Study conclusions and caveats: According to naive versus memory sequencing, detected responses are memory recall, not newly primed.

The germline V gene has CDR1 KGHSH and CDR2 LQKENI. CDR3 size: 14 residues. Trimming cost V 6 bases and J 6 bases; bases outside gene matches: 5. TCRdb's table, derived via immunoSEQ multiplex PCR, lists solely in-frame clones and lacks some. The sample includes some 30,000 clones, more than 75% of them seen just once. As to this clone: Its target is unknown.

The material sequenced was memory CD4+ T cells from PBMCs, cultured in vitro. The source of this sequence is an adult with COVID-19. The V gene is TRBV18, the J gene TRBJ2-7; 13 positions agree with TRBD2. CDR3 sequence: CASSFGLAGVEQYF. CDR3 DNA: TGTGCCAGCTCTTTCGGACTAGCGGGAGTCGAGCAGTACTTC.